What follows describes a single T cell receptor beta chain. Its antigen is undetermined. V was trimmed by 6 bases and J by 5 bases, leaving 11 bases between them. This CDR3 contains 12 residues. The germline V gene encodes CDR1 LNHDA and CDR2 SQIVND (reference sequence). This sample is part of a study of cytomegalovirus exposure and HLA in healthy donors. Repertoires were generated with immunoSEQ multiplex PCR, while TCRdb's copy carries only in-frame clones and drops some. Of around 200,000 clones in the sample, around 80% were seen once. Points from the study as a whole: The study labeled 150 to 200 TCR beta chains cytomegalovirus-associated.

Material for sequencing was PBMCs. The sequence derives from a woman in her twenties or thirties in good health and CMV-seronegative. V is TRBV19 and J is TRBJ2-7; D might be TRBD2 (5 bases). CDR3 region: CASRGDSHEQYF. The DNA of the CDR3 is TGTGCCAGTAGGGGAGACTCACACGAGCAGTACTTC.